The 4 T cell receptor beta chains below come from one sample, sequenced in a study of blood T cell repertoires in COVID-19. Sequencing was performed with immunoSEQ multiplex PCR; in TCRdb, only in-frame clones are kept and a portion is missing. The table has about 220,000 clones, 65% to 90% seen once. Sequencing used peripheral blood. These receptor sequences come from a woman in her 70s with acute or convalescent COVID-19.

J is TRBJ1-1 and V is TRBV19; 7 bases map to TRBD1. The CDR3 spans 16 residues. CDR1 is LNHDA and CDR2 is SQIVND in the germline V gene (reference sequence). With 4 bases clipped from V and 2 bases from J, the junction kept 10 bases outside the gene matches. CDR3 protein: CASSTRGLGKNTEAFF. The CDR3 region has the DNA TGTGCCAGTAGTACAAGGGGGCTTGGGAAAAACACTGAAGCTTTCTTT.

This clone was counted a single time. V is TRBV5-1 and J is TRBJ2-7; 7 bases fit TRBD1. Germline-derived CDR1 and CDR2 are SGHRS and YFSETQ. With 0 bases clipped from V and 0 bases from J, the junction kept 3 bases outside the gene matches. The CDR3 length is 15 residues. Written as DNA, the CDR3 is TGCGCCAGCAGCTTGGCGGGACAGAGCTCCTACGAGCAGTACTTC. Its translation: CASSLAGQSSYEQYF.

J is TRBJ2-2 and V is TRBV9; weak D call: TRBD1 (6 bases). The V gene's germline CDR1 is SGDLS and CDR2 YYNGEE. V was pared by 0 bases and J by 3 bases, with 12 bases between. The CDR3 contains 16 residues. As DNA, the CDR3 is TGTGCCAGCAGCGTAGGTCAGGGGTTATACACCGGGGAGCTGTTTTTT. Translation: CASSVGQGLYTGELFF.

This clone has more than one count but fewer than ten. The CDR3 loop is CASSLEASSYNEQFF. CDR3 DNA sequence: TGTGCCAGCAGCTTAGAGGCTAGCTCCTACAATGAGCAGTTCTTC. The chain carries TRBV7-2 and TRBJ2-1, with D unresolved. The CDR3 loop spans 15 amino acids. V lost 1 base and J 0 bases, leaving 7 bases between the germline ends. The V gene's germline CDR1 is SGHTA and CDR2 FQGNSA.